The clone carrying this T cell receptor beta chain was seen ten or more times. This sample was taken from a study of spatial heterogeneity in lung cancer. A unique molecular identifier was carried by every single TCR cDNA molecule. TCRdb re-derived calls from the 5' RACE reads in MiXCR, one entry per CDR3 protein. Here the sample spans 90,000 or so distinct CDR3 sequences, about 9.4% being singletons. Regarding time point: sample taken at primary tumor resection. Unsorted whole RNA from tumor, nontumor lung or frozen PBMC underwent sequencing. The cohort: around 79 early-stage, untreated non-small cell lung cancer patients. Germline V CDR1 and CDR2: SGHAT, FQDESV (reference sequence). V gave up 5 bases and J gave up 2 bases, with 9 bases separating them. This CDR3 is built from 13 residues.

The source was PBMCs, collected at surgery. This sequence was found in a male donor with early-stage non-small cell lung cancer. The chain couples TRBV11-1 to TRBJ2-5, with a tentative D call TRBD1 (5 bases). The CDR3 region is CASSAGQQETQYF. The CDR3 nucleotides read TGTGCCAGCAGCGCCGGACAACAAGAGACCCAGTACTTC.